These 5 T cell receptor beta chains were all obtained from the same sample, sequenced in a study of identical twins. A single record per CDR3 protein comes from TCRdb applying MiXCR to the 5' RACE reads. The table has 1,800,000 or so distinct CDR3 sequences, less than 35% seen once. Material for sequencing was cord blood. These TCRs come from a newborn girl in good health.

This clonotype was recorded once. In nucleotides, the CDR3 is TGCAGCATTGGAGGGCGGGGGAACACAGATACGCAGTATTTT. Amino acids: CSIGGRGNTDTQYF. The chain combines TRBV29-1 with TRBJ2-3; TRBD2 aligns across 7 bases. After removal of 8 bases from V and 2 bases from J, the junction contained 10 bases not matched to a gene. Germline lookup yields CDR1 SQVTM and CDR2 ANQGSEA. This CDR3 is built from 14 residues.

The rearrangement uses TRBV20-1 and TRBJ2-2; D is unresolved. Looked up from germline, CDR1 is DFQATT and CDR2 is SNEGSKA (reference sequence). The CDR3 sequence is 12 residues long. The V end lost 0 bases, the J end lost 6 bases, and 5 bases lay between the germline ends. The CDR3 region is CSARDSAGELFF. CDR3 sequence (DNA): TGCAGTGCTAGAGATTCGGCCGGGGAGCTGTTTTTT.

The V and J genes are TRBV20-1 and TRBJ2-1; D could derive from TRBD1 or TRBD2 (5 bases each). The V end lost 6 bases, the J end lost 5 bases, and 17 bases lay between the germline ends. CDR1 is DFQATT and CDR2 is SNEGSKA in the germline V gene (reference sequence). The CDR3 covers 14 residues. Written as DNA, the CDR3 is TGCAGTGCGAGGAAGGTGGGGACCCACAATGAGCAGTTCTTC. It is translated as CSARKVGTHNEQFF.

The chain recombines TRBV2 with TRBJ1-4, with TRBD1 matching over 9 bases. The germline gives CDR1 SNHLY, CDR2 FYNNEI. CDR3 length: 15 residues. The trim removed 7 bases at V and 0 bases at J, leaving 3 bases unmatched. CDR3 in DNA: TGTGCCAGCAAATGGGACAGGGCAACTAATGAAAAACTGTTTTTT. Translation gives CASKWDRATNEKLFF.

This sequence joins TRBV28 and TRBJ2-7, with 8 positions matching TRBD2. V lost 6 bases, J lost 3 bases, and 10 bases stayed unmatched. CDR1 is MDHEN, CDR2 SYDVKM, per germline. The CDR3 runs to 15 residues. This CDR3 is CASRHSGTRHYEQYF. The CDR3 DNA sequence: TGTGCCAGCAGGCATTCCGGGACTAGGCACTACGAGCAGTACTTC.